This entry is about one T cell receptor beta chain. Sequencing was performed with immunoSEQ multiplex PCR; in TCRdb, only in-frame clones are kept and a portion is missing. The sample lists 120,000 to 150,000 clones, about 90% occurring once. Trimming took 6 bases from V and 7 from J, leaving 11 bases between them. CDR1 and CDR2 from the germline V gene are SGHRS and YFSETQ. The CDR3 is 13 amino acids. The sample is drawn from a study of blood T cell repertoires in COVID-19. Sequencing was carried out using peripheral blood. The source is a woman aged 55-75 years with acute or convalescent COVID-19. This chain uses TRBV5-1 with TRBJ1-6; maybe TRBD1 (6 bases). The DNA of the CDR3 is TGCGCCAGCAATCGGGACACGAATTCACCCCTCCACTTT. Its translation is CASNRDTNSPLHF.